This T cell receptor beta chain was recorded in a study of T cells in Graves' hyperthyroidism and ophthalmopathy. Study-level information: Specimen type is peripheral blood, collected at initial diagnosis prior to any treatment.

Patients showing uncontrolled infection, other autoimmune disease, pregnancy or lactation were ineligible. Amplification yielded TCR beta CDR3 regions, with RNA transcripts as the source. Researchers ran a first-round RT-PCR on the TCR CDR3 using the HTBI primer set. TCRdb recomputed calls from the multiplex PCR reads with MiXCR, one row per CDR3 protein. The table records approximately 640,000 distinct CDR3 sequences, around 15% of them present only once. V lost 3 bases to trimming and J lost 4 bases, with 18 bases between them. The CDR3 runs to 16 residues. Germline V gene sequence: CDR1 SGHAT, CDR2 FQNNGV. This clonotype was seen ten or more times.

The TCR originated in a man aged 50-60 years with Graves' hyperthyroidism. The J gene is TRBJ2-5, the V gene TRBV11-2; no definite D call. The sample consisted of blood. This CDR3 is CASSFHERYSRETQYF. CDR3 in DNA: TGTGCCAGCAGCTTCCACGAGAGATACAGTCGAGAGACCCAGTACTTC.